This TCR beta chain originates from a study of blood T cell repertoires in COVID-19. The V gene's germline CDR1 is LNHNV and CDR2 YYDKDF (reference sequence). The CDR3 has 16 residues. Trimming at V came to 2 bases and at J to 0 bases, leaving 6 bases not matched to a gene. Only in-frame clones appear in the TCRdb table, and some are missing; sequencing was by immunoSEQ multiplex PCR. The sample has roughly 290,000 clones; approximately 85% are singletons. This chain links TRBV15 with TRBJ1-2; 7 bases line up with TRBD1. The TCR was taken from a man aged 25 to 40 who had recovered from COVID-19. The material sequenced was PBMCs or T cells enriched from blood (not recorded which). The CDR3 spells CATSRPRDSPNYGYTF. The CDR3 DNA is TGTGCCACCAGCAGACCTAGGGACAGCCCTAACTATGGCTACACCTTC. The full variable domain, rest sourced from reference TRBV15 and TRBJ1-2, is DAMVIQNPRYQVTQFGKPVTLSCSQTLNHNVMYWYQQKSSQAPKLLFHYYDKDFNNEADTPDNFQSRRPNTSFCFLDIRSPGLGDTAMYLCATSRPRDSPNYGYTFGSGTRLTVV.